Listed below are T cell receptor beta chains from one sample, sequenced in a study of T-cell reconstitution after alpha-beta-depleted transplantation in children. TCRdb re-analysed the PCR reads in MiXCR, keeping a single row per CDR3 protein. The sample has about 150,000 distinct CDR3 sequences; around 9% are singletons. Sample: PBMCs, mostly from graft donor cells, taken 180 days after TCRalphabeta/CD19-depleted stem cell transplant. The receptor source for this set is a female patient aged 2-10 years who had a stem cell transplant for congenital amegakaryocytic thrombocytopenia, so the T cells may come from the graft donor. Each CDR3 is given with its conserved first and last residue. Each record gives: D gene, V gene, J gene, CDR3 length, clone size, CDR3 DNA, CDR3 protein. The D gene is left open where the match is weak. For some rows the clone size is stated as once, few or many, or as a class when expanded; others skip it.

D gene: .
V gene: TRBV28
J gene: TRBJ1-5
CDR3 length: 15
clone size: many
CDR3 DNA: TGTGCCAGCAGTTTAATGTTAGCTGGGGCTCAGCCCCAGCATTTT
CDR3 protein: CASSLMLAGAQPQHF

D gene: .
V gene: TRBV21-1
J gene: TRBJ2-7
CDR3 length: 12
clone size: few
CDR3 DNA: TGTGCCACCTCCATTACATTCTACGAGCAGTACTTC
CDR3 protein: CATSITFYEQYF

D gene: .
V gene: TRBV20-1
J gene: TRBJ2-7
CDR3 length: 12
clone size: many
CDR3 DNA: TGCAGTGCACCGGACCAACTGGACGAGCAGTACTTC
CDR3 protein: CSAPDQLDEQYF

D gene: TRBD1
V gene: TRBV12-3/TRBV12-4
J gene: TRBJ2-4
CDR3 length: 16
clone size: few
CDR3 DNA: TGTGCCAGCAGTTTGAAGGTCAGGGGGTCCAAAAACATTCAGTACTTC
CDR3 protein: CASSLKVRGSKNIQYF

D gene: TRBD2
V gene: TRBV20-1
J gene: TRBJ2-7
CDR3 length: 12
clone size: many
CDR3 DNA: TGCAGTGCCCGGGGACTAGCGAGCGAGCAGTACTTC
CDR3 protein: CSARGLASEQYF

D gene: .
V gene: TRBV28
J gene: TRBJ1-4
CDR3 length: 16
clone size: .
CDR3 DNA: TGTGCCAGCAGTAATTCCCTACCGGGGTTGAATGAAAAACTGTTTTTT
CDR3 protein: CASSNSLPGLNEKLFF

D gene: .
V gene: TRBV7-6
J gene: TRBJ2-2
CDR3 length: 15
clone size: many
CDR3 DNA: TGTGCCAGAAAGATCGGGACCCCGAACACCGGGGAGCTGTTTTTT
CDR3 protein: CARKIGTPNTGELFF

D gene: .
V gene: TRBV10-3
J gene: TRBJ1-1
CDR3 length: 12
clone size: many
CDR3 DNA: TGTGCCATCGCTGGGGGGGAGGGTGAAGCTTTCTTT
CDR3 protein: CAIAGGEGEAFF

D gene: .
V gene: TRBV20-1
J gene: TRBJ2-4
CDR3 length: 13
clone size: few
CDR3 DNA: TGCAGTGCTTCTCTAGTTACCAAAAACATTCAGTACTTC
CDR3 protein: CSASLVTKNIQYF

D gene: .
V gene: TRBV5-1
J gene: TRBJ1-5
CDR3 length: 15
clone size: .
CDR3 DNA: TGCGCCAGCAGCTTGGCAGGACAGTTCAATCAGCCCCAGCGTTTT
CDR3 protein: CASSLAGQFNQPQRF

D gene: .
V gene: TRBV5-1
J gene: TRBJ1-5
CDR3 length: 14
clone size: many
CDR3 DNA: TGCGCCAGCAGCGCTGACAGTGACCATCAGCCCCAGCATTTT
CDR3 protein: CASSADSDHQPQHF

D gene: .
V gene: TRBV29-1
J gene: TRBJ2-1
CDR3 length: 11
clone size: few
CDR3 DNA: TGCAGCGTTGAAATGAGAACTGAGCAGTTCTTC
CDR3 protein: CSVEMRTEQFF

D gene: TRBD1
V gene: TRBV29-1
J gene: TRBJ2-3
CDR3 length: 14
clone size: many
CDR3 DNA: TGCAGCGTTCTCCCGGGACAGGGAACAGATACGCAGTATTTT
CDR3 protein: CSVLPGQGTDTQYF

D gene: .
V gene: TRBV13
J gene: TRBJ1-2
CDR3 length: 16
clone size: few
CDR3 DNA: TGTGCCAGCAGTCTCCGCCCTGGGGCCTCCTTCTATGGCTACACCTTC
CDR3 protein: CASSLRPGASFYGYTF

D gene: TRBD2
V gene: TRBV4-1
J gene: TRBJ2-3
CDR3 length: 15
clone size: many
CDR3 DNA: TGCGCCAGCAGAAAGCGGGACCCTGGCACAGATACGCAGTATTTT
CDR3 protein: CASRKRDPGTDTQYF

D gene: .
V gene: TRBV7-2
J gene: TRBJ1-5
CDR3 length: 15
clone size: many
CDR3 DNA: TGTGCCAGCAGCCCCCGCCCCGGAAAGGAACAGCCCCAGCATTTT
CDR3 protein: CASSPRPGKEQPQHF

D gene: TRBD1
V gene: TRBV10-3
J gene: TRBJ2-6
CDR3 length: 18
clone size: .
CDR3 DNA: TGTGCCATCAGTGAGATCCGGGACAGGGACTCTGGGGCCAACGGCCTGACTTTC
CDR3 protein: CAISEIRDRDSGANGLTF

D gene: .
V gene: TRBV7-9
J gene: TRBJ2-3
CDR3 length: 13
clone size: few
CDR3 DNA: TGTGCCAGCACCCCCCTTTACACAGATACGCAGTATTTT
CDR3 protein: CASTPLYTDTQYF

D gene: TRBD1
V gene: TRBV5-5
J gene: TRBJ2-1
CDR3 length: 16
clone size: .
CDR3 DNA: TGTGCCAGCAGCTTTCCGGGACAGGGCGACTCCGATGAGCAGTTCTTC
CDR3 protein: CASSFPGQGDSDEQFF

D gene: .
V gene: TRBV15
J gene: TRBJ2-5
CDR3 length: 18
clone size: .
CDR3 DNA: TGTGCCACCAGCAGAGCGGCCCGAAGACCGTTTTGGGAAGAGACCCAGTACTTC
CDR3 protein: CATSRAARRPFWEETQYF

D gene: .
V gene: TRBV7-9
J gene: TRBJ1-4
CDR3 length: 16
clone size: .
CDR3 DNA: TGTGCCAGCAGCTTAGCGATCGGGATCCCTAATGAAAAACTGTTTTTT
CDR3 protein: CASSLAIGIPNEKLFF

D gene: TRBD2
V gene: TRBV20-1
J gene: TRBJ2-1
CDR3 length: 15
clone size: many
CDR3 DNA: TGCAGTGCCATTCAGGGCGGGAGCTCCTACAATGAGCAGTTCTTC
CDR3 protein: CSAIQGGSSYNEQFF

D gene: .
V gene: TRBV28
J gene: TRBJ2-7
CDR3 length: 13
clone size: many
CDR3 DNA: TGTGCCAGCAGTTTGGCTAGACAGTACGAGCAGTACTTC
CDR3 protein: CASSLARQYEQYF

D gene: .
V gene: TRBV4-1
J gene: TRBJ2-7
CDR3 length: 15
clone size: many
CDR3 DNA: TGCGCCAGCAGCCAAGACCAGGGAATTGCTTGGGAGCAGTACTTC
CDR3 protein: CASSQDQGIAWEQYF

D gene: TRBD2
V gene: TRBV12-3/TRBV12-4
J gene: TRBJ2-2
CDR3 length: 15
clone size: .
CDR3 DNA: TGTGCCAGCAGTTCTAGCGGGGGGGCCCACGGGGAGCTGTTTTTT
CDR3 protein: CASSSSGGAHGELFF

D gene: .
V gene: TRBV5-1
J gene: TRBJ2-3
CDR3 length: 12
clone size: many
CDR3 DNA: TGTGCCAGCAGTTTTAGCACAGATACGCAGTATTTT
CDR3 protein: CASSFSTDTQYF

D gene: .
V gene: TRBV2
J gene: TRBJ2-1
CDR3 length: 13
clone size: few
CDR3 DNA: TGTGCCCTCTCGGCGGATCTATTTACTGAGCAGTTCTTC
CDR3 protein: CALSADLFTEQFF

D gene: .
V gene: TRBV29-1
J gene: TRBJ2-3
CDR3 length: 9
clone size: many
CDR3 DNA: TGCAGCACCGGTGATACGCAGTATTTT
CDR3 protein: CSTGDTQYF

D gene: .
V gene: TRBV6-5
J gene: TRBJ1-3
CDR3 length: 14
clone size: many
CDR3 DNA: TGTGCCAGCAGTTACGGACAGCGGGAAAACACCATATATTTT
CDR3 protein: CASSYGQRENTIYF

D gene: .
V gene: TRBV29-1
J gene: TRBJ2-1
CDR3 length: 14
clone size: many
CDR3 DNA: TGCAGCGTTGAAGTTAACAGTCCCTACAATGAGCAGTTCTTC
CDR3 protein: CSVEVNSPYNEQFF

D gene: TRBD1
V gene: TRBV10-3
J gene: TRBJ2-5
CDR3 length: 12
clone size: many
CDR3 DNA: TGTGCCACCGCACAGGGGTGGGAGACCCAGTACTTC
CDR3 protein: CATAQGWETQYF

D gene: TRBD1
V gene: TRBV29-1
J gene: TRBJ2-7
CDR3 length: 14
clone size: .
CDR3 DNA: TGCAGCGTTGCCACGGACAGGACAGCCTACGAGCAGTACTTC
CDR3 protein: CSVATDRTAYEQYF

D gene: TRBD2
V gene: TRBV5-6
J gene: TRBJ2-1
CDR3 length: 17
clone size: many
CDR3 DNA: TGTGCCAGCAGCCAGACGGCTACTAGCGGGATCAGGGATGAGCAGTTCTTC
CDR3 protein: CASSQTATSGIRDEQFF

D gene: TRBD2
V gene: TRBV20-1
J gene: TRBJ2-5
CDR3 length: 15
clone size: .
CDR3 DNA: TGCAGTGCACCTAAGGGACTAGCGGGGGGTCGGACCCAGTACTTC
CDR3 protein: CSAPKGLAGGRTQYF

D gene: .
V gene: TRBV28
J gene: TRBJ1-3
CDR3 length: 16
clone size: few
CDR3 DNA: TGTGCCAGCAGTATAACCGGGACTAGGGGAAGAAACACCATATATTTT
CDR3 protein: CASSITGTRGRNTIYF

D gene: TRBD2
V gene: TRBV7-2
J gene: TRBJ2-1
CDR3 length: 18
clone size: many
CDR3 DNA: TGTGCCAGCAGCCGCGGGACTAGCGGGCCGGGGATATACAATGAGCAGTTCTTC
CDR3 protein: CASSRGTSGPGIYNEQFF

D gene: TRBD1
V gene: TRBV27
J gene: TRBJ1-5
CDR3 length: 15
clone size: many
CDR3 DNA: TGTGCCAGCAGTTTATCACAGGGGACCGCCCAGCCCCAGCATTTT
CDR3 protein: CASSLSQGTAQPQHF

D gene: .
V gene: TRBV27
J gene: TRBJ2-7
CDR3 length: 15
clone size: few
CDR3 DNA: TGTGCCAGCACCTCCCGCGGACAAGGAAACTACGAGCAGTACTTC
CDR3 protein: CASTSRGQGNYEQYF

D gene: .
V gene: TRBV7-9
J gene: TRBJ1-1
CDR3 length: 13
clone size: few
CDR3 DNA: TGTGCCAGCGCCACCAGGCAAGACACTGAAGCTTTCTTT
CDR3 protein: CASATRQDTEAFF

D gene: .
V gene: TRBV5-1
J gene: TRBJ2-7
CDR3 length: 16
clone size: few
CDR3 DNA: TGCGCCAGCAGCCCCCGCGTCTACGCCGAAACCTACGAGCAGTACTTC
CDR3 protein: CASSPRVYAETYEQYF

D gene: .
V gene: TRBV21-1
J gene: TRBJ2-5
CDR3 length: 13
clone size: .
CDR3 DNA: TGTGCCAGCAGCACCTCCGACTCGGGGACCCAGTACTTC
CDR3 protein: CASSTSDSGTQYF

D gene: .
V gene: TRBV27
J gene: TRBJ1-6
CDR3 length: 16
clone size: many
CDR3 DNA: TGTGCCAGCAGTTTCCAGCGGGTCTCCTATAATTCACCCCTCCACTTT
CDR3 protein: CASSFQRVSYNSPLHF

D gene: TRBD2
V gene: TRBV20-1
J gene: TRBJ2-7
CDR3 length: 14
clone size: many
CDR3 DNA: TGCAGTGCTGATCTAGCGGGAGGTCCCCTCGAGCAGTACTTC
CDR3 protein: CSADLAGGPLEQYF

D gene: .
V gene: TRBV5-6
J gene: TRBJ2-3
CDR3 length: 16
clone size: many
CDR3 DNA: TGTGCCAGCAGCACGCTCCGGGCACGGAGCACAGATACGCAGTATTTT
CDR3 protein: CASSTLRARSTDTQYF

D gene: .
V gene: TRBV5-1
J gene: TRBJ1-6
CDR3 length: 14
clone size: few
CDR3 DNA: TGCGCCAGCAGCTTGGACAGGGCCGATTCACCCCTCCACTTT
CDR3 protein: CASSLDRADSPLHF

D gene: .
V gene: TRBV3-1
J gene: TRBJ2-7
CDR3 length: 12
clone size: few
CDR3 DNA: TGTGCCAGCAGCCAAGATTTCTACGAGCAGTACTTC
CDR3 protein: CASSQDFYEQYF

D gene: .
V gene: TRBV10-3
J gene: TRBJ1-1
CDR3 length: 14
clone size: many
CDR3 DNA: TGTGCCATCAGGCGGGGGGAATTGAACACTGAAGCTTTCTTT
CDR3 protein: CAIRRGELNTEAFF

D gene: .
V gene: TRBV5-6
J gene: TRBJ2-7
CDR3 length: 18
clone size: many
CDR3 DNA: TGTGCCAGCAGCTTGGTAGGGGCAGGGCCCTTAAGCTCCTACGAGCAGTACTTC
CDR3 protein: CASSLVGAGPLSSYEQYF

D gene: .
V gene: TRBV5-1
J gene: TRBJ2-1
CDR3 length: 13
clone size: many
CDR3 DNA: TGCGCCAGCAGCCACGGTCTAGTCGATGAGCAGTTCTTC
CDR3 protein: CASSHGLVDEQFF